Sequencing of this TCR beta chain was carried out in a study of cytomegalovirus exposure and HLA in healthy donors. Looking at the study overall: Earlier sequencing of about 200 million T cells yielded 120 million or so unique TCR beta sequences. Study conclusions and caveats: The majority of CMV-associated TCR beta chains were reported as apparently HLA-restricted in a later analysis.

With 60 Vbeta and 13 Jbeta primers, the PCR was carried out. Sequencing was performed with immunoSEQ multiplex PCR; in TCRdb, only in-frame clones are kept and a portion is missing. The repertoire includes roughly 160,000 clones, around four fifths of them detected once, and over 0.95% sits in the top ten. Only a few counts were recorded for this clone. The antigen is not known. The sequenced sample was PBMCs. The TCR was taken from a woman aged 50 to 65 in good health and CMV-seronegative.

CDR3 amino acids: CASSQFTSGRLGEQFF. In nucleotides, the CDR3 is TGCGCCAGCAGCCAATTCACTAGCGGGAGACTGGGTGAGCAGTTCTTC. The gene calls are TRBV4-1 and TRBJ2-1; 11 bases map to TRBD2. This CDR3 region has 16 residues. Germline values: CDR1 MGHRA, CDR2 YSYEKL. J lost 9 bases, V lost 2 bases, and 9 bases had no gene match.